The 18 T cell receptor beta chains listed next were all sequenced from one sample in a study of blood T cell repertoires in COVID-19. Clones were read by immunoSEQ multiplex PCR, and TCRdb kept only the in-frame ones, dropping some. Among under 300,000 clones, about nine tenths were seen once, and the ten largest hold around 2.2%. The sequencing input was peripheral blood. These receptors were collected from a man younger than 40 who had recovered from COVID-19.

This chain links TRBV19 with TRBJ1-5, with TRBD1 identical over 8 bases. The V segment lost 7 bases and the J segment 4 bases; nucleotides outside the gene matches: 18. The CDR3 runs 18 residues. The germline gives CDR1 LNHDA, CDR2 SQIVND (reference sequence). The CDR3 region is CASTKGGQGALWNQPQHF. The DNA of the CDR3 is TGTGCCAGTACCAAGGGGGGTCAGGGGGCCCTTTGGAATCAGCCCCAGCATTTT.

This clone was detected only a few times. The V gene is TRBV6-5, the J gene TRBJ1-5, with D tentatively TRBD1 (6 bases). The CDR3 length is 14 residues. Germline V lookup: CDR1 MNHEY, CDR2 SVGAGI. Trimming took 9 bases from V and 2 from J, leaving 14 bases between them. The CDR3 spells CASETGGRNQPQHF. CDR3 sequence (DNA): TGTGCCAGTGAGACGGGGGGGCGCAATCAGCCCCAGCATTTT.

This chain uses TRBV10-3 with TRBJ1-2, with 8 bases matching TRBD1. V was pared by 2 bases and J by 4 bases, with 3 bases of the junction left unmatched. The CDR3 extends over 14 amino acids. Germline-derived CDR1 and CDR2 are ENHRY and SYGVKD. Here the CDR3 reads CAISESGTGYGYTF. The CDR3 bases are TGTGCCATCAGTGAGAGTGGGACAGGCTATGGCTACACCTTC.

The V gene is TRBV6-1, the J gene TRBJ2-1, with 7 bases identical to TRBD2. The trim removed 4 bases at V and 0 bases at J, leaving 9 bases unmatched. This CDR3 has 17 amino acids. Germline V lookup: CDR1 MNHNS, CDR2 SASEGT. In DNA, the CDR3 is TGTGCCAGCAGTGGCATCGGGGGGTTGAGCTCCTACAATGAGCAGTTCTTC. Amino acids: CASSGIGGLSSYNEQFF.

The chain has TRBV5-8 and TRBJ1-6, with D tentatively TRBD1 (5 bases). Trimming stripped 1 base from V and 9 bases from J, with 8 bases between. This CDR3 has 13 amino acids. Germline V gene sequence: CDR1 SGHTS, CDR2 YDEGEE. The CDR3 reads CASSLNRGSPLHF. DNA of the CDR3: TGTGCCAGCAGCTTGAATAGGGGTTCACCCCTCCACTTT.

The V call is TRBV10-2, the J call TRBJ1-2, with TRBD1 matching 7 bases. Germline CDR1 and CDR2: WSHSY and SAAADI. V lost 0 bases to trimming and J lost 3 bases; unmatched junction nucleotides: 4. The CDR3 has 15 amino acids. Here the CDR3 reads CASSESGDSYYGYTF. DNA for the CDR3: TGCGCCAGCAGTGAGTCCGGGGACAGCTACTATGGCTACACCTTC.

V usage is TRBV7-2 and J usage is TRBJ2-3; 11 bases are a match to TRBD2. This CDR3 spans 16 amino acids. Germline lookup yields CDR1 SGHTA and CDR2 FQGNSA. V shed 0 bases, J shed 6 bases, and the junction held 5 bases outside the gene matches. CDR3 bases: TGTGCCAGCAGCTTAGCGCCTAGCGGGGGGCCGGATACGCAGTATTTT. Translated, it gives CASSLAPSGGPDTQYF.

The CDR3 coding sequence is TGTGCCAGCAGCTTACTTACAACCGGGGAGCTGTTTTTT. It encodes CASSLLTTGELFF. V and J are TRBV11-2 and TRBJ2-2, with D unresolved. This CDR3 has 13 residues. CDR1 SGHAT and CDR2 FQNNGV come from the germline V gene. V shed 2 bases and J shed 5 bases, with 6 bases lying between them.

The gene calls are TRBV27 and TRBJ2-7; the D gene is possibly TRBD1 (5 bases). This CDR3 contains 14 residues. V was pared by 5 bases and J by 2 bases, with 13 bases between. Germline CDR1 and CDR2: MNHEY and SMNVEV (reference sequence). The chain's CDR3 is CASSSQGPTYEQYF. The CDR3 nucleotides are TGTGCCAGCAGTAGCCAGGGTCCCACCTACGAGCAGTACTTC.

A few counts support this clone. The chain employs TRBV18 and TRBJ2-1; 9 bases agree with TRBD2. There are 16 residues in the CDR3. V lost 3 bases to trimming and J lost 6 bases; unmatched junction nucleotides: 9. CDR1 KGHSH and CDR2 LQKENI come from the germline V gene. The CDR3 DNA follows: TGTGCCAGCTCACCCCGGGCTAGCGGGACGGGCAATGAGCAGTTCTTC. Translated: CASSPRASGTGNEQFF.

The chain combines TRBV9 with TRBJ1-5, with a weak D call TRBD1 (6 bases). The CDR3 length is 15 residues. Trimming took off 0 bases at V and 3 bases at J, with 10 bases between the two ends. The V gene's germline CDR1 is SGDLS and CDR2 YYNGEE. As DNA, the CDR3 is TGTGCCAGCAGCGTAGAAACAGGGCTCAATCAGCCCCAGCATTTT. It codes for CASSVETGLNQPQHF.

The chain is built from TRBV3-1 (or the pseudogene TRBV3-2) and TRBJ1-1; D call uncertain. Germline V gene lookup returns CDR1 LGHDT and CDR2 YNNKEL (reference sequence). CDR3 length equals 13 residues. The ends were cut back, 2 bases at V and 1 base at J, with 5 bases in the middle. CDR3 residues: CASSQPKNTEAFF. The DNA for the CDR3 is TGTGCCAGCAGCCAACCCAAGAACACTGAAGCTTTCTTT.

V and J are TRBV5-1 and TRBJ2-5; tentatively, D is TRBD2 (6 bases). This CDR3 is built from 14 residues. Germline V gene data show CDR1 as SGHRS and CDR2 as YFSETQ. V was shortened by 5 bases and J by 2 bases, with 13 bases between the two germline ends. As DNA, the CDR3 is TGCGCCAGCAGTTTCGGAGGGAGACAAGAGACCCAGTACTTC. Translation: CASSFGGRQETQYF.

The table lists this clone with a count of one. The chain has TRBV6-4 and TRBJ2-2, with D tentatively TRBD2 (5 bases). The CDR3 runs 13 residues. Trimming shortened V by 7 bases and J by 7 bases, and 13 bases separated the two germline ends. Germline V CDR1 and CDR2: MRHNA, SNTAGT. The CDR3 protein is CASTRTQGGELFF. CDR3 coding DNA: TGTGCCAGCACCCGGACTCAAGGCGGGGAGCTGTTTTTT.

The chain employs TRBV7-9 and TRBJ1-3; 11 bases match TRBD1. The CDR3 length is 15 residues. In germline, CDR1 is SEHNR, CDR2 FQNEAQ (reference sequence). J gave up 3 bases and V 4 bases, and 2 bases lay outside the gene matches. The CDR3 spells CASSSGQGVGNTIYF. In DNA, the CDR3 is TGTGCCAGCAGCTCGGGACAGGGGGTTGGAAACACCATATATTTT.

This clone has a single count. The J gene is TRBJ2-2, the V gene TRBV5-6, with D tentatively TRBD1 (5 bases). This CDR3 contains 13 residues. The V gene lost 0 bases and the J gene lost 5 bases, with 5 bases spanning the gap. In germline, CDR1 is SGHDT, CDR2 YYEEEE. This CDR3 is CASSLGQTGELFF. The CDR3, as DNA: TGTGCCAGCAGCTTGGGACAGACCGGGGAGCTGTTTTTT.

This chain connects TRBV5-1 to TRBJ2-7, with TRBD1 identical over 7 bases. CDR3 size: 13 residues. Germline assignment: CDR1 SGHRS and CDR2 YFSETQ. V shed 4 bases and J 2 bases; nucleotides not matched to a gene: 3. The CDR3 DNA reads TGCGCCAGCAGCGGGACAGACCCCTACGAGCAGTACTTC. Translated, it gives CASSGTDPYEQYF.

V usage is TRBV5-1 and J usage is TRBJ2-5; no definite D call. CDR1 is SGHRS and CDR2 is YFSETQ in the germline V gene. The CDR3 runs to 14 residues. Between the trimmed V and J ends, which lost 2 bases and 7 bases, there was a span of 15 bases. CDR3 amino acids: CASSFKWREATQYF. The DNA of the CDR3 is TGCGCCAGCAGCTTTAAGTGGCGTGAGGCGACCCAGTACTTC.